A selection of T cell receptor beta chains follows, all from one sample in a study of cytomegalovirus exposure and HLA in healthy donors. Clones were sequenced by immunoSEQ multiplex PCR, and TCRdb holds only the in-frame ones, with some missing. Here the sample spans roughly 300,000 clones, 70% to 90% being singletons. The sequenced sample consisted of PBMCs. These receptors all come from a woman under 30 in good health and CMV-seronegative. Each CDR3 is given with its conserved first and last residue. Each record gives: J gene, D gene, CDR3 length, clone size, V gene, CDR3 protein, CDR3 DNA. A D gene is named only where the DNA matches it firmly. Expanded clones get a size class; other rows say once, few or many, or leave the size out.

J gene: TRBJ1-4; D gene: TRBD1; CDR3 length: 15; clone size: .; V gene: TRBV2; CDR3 protein: CASNRDRVGNEKLFF; CDR3 DNA: TGTGCCAGCAATCGCGACAGGGTGGGTAATGAAAAACTGTTTTTT
J gene: TRBJ2-5; D gene: .; CDR3 length: 11; clone size: .; V gene: TRBV12-5; CDR3 protein: CASGREETQYF; CDR3 DNA: TGTGCTAGTGGACGAGAAGAGACCCAGTACTTC
J gene: TRBJ2-7; D gene: TRBD2; CDR3 length: 16; clone size: .; V gene: TRBV28; CDR3 protein: CASSFPGTSGSYEQYF; CDR3 DNA: TGTGCCAGCAGTTTTCCAGGGACTAGCGGCTCTTACGAGCAGTACTTC
J gene: TRBJ1-2; D gene: .; CDR3 length: 16; clone size: many; V gene: TRBV4-3; CDR3 protein: CASSQDGRGIGYGYTF; CDR3 DNA: TGCGCCAGCAGCCAAGATGGGCGGGGGATCGGCTATGGCTACACCTTC
J gene: TRBJ2-7; D gene: .; CDR3 length: 13; clone size: .; V gene: TRBV7-3; CDR3 protein: CASSQMGDYEQYF; CDR3 DNA: TGTGCCAGCAGCCAAATGGGCGACTACGAGCAGTACTTC
J gene: TRBJ1-2; D gene: .; CDR3 length: 13; clone size: .; V gene: TRBV6-6; CDR3 protein: CASTAGAYYGYTF; CDR3 DNA: TGTGCCAGCACCGCGGGGGCATACTATGGCTACACCTTC
J gene: TRBJ1-2; D gene: .; CDR3 length: 16; clone size: .; V gene: TRBV7-2; CDR3 protein: CASSAPRREVDYGYTF; CDR3 DNA: TGTGCCAGCAGCGCCCCCCGGAGGGAAGTAGACTATGGCTACACCTTC
J gene: TRBJ2-1; D gene: TRBD2; CDR3 length: 18; clone size: .; V gene: TRBV4-3; CDR3 protein: CASSQDGPSGGLIDEQFF; CDR3 DNA: TGCGCCAGCAGCCAAGATGGGCCTAGCGGGGGCCTCATCGATGAGCAGTTCTTC
J gene: TRBJ2-5; D gene: TRBD1; CDR3 length: 16; clone size: .; V gene: TRBV4-3; CDR3 protein: CASSQTRDRGQETQYF; CDR3 DNA: TGCGCCAGCAGCCAAACTAGGGACAGGGGACAAGAGACCCAGTACTTC
J gene: TRBJ2-7; D gene: .; CDR3 length: 14; clone size: .; V gene: TRBV5-6; CDR3 protein: CASTRASGSYEQYF; CDR3 DNA: TGTGCCAGCACCAGGGCTTCCGGGTCCTACGAGCAGTACTTC
J gene: TRBJ2-2; D gene: .; CDR3 length: 12; clone size: .; V gene: TRBV6-6; CDR3 protein: CASIVGTGELFF; CDR3 DNA: TGTGCCAGCATTGTGGGGACTGGGGAGCTGTTTTTT
J gene: TRBJ2-2; D gene: .; CDR3 length: 15; clone size: .; V gene: TRBV25-1; CDR3 protein: CASSEIDRAPGELFF; CDR3 DNA: TGTGCCAGCAGTGAAATTGACAGAGCACCCGGGGAGCTGTTTTTT
J gene: TRBJ2-2; D gene: .; CDR3 length: 11; clone size: .; V gene: TRBV7-2; CDR3 protein: CASSPFGELFF; CDR3 DNA: TGTGCCAGCAGCCCCTTCGGGGAGCTGTTTTTT
J gene: TRBJ2-3; D gene: TRBD2; CDR3 length: 15; clone size: once; V gene: TRBV5-8; CDR3 protein: CASSFILAGADTQYF; CDR3 DNA: TGTGCCAGCAGCTTTATCCTAGCGGGAGCAGATACGCAGTATTTT
J gene: TRBJ2-7; D gene: .; CDR3 length: 13; clone size: .; V gene: TRBV12-5; CDR3 protein: CASGLVRTYEQYF; CDR3 DNA: TGTGCTAGTGGTTTGGTTAGAACTTACGAGCAGTACTTC
J gene: TRBJ2-3; D gene: .; CDR3 length: 16; clone size: .; V gene: TRBV4-2; CDR3 protein: CASSRSSQDYTDTQYF; CDR3 DNA: TGTGCCAGCAGCCGATCCAGTCAGGACTACACAGATACGCAGTATTTT